Below are 25 T cell receptor beta chains sequenced from a single sample in a study of cytomegalovirus exposure and HLA in healthy donors. The PCR had 60 Vbeta and 13 Jbeta primers. Here immunoSEQ multiplex PCR was the method, and the copy in TCRdb shows in-frame clones only, minus some. Of 85,000 to 100,000 clones listed, around 73% were seen once; the top ten hold roughly 3%. The source material was PBMCs. Receptor source: a man aged 40-55 years in good health and CMV-seronegative.

The chain combines TRBV29-1 with TRBJ2-1; TRBD2 might be the D (7 bases). This CDR3 region has 16 residues. Germline V CDR1 and CDR2: SQVTM, ANQGSEA. Trimming stripped 6 bases from V and 0 bases from J, with 18 bases between. The CDR3 loop is CSVGGGARSSYNEQFF. CDR3 DNA: TGCAGCGTAGGGGGGGGCGCCAGAAGCTCCTACAATGAGCAGTTCTTC.

J is TRBJ2-1 and V is TRBV27; 10 nucleotides match TRBD2. Trimming removed 2 bases from V and 6 bases from J; junction bases left unmatched: 10. The germline V gene has CDR1 MNHEY and CDR2 SMNVEV (reference sequence). CDR3 size: 17 residues. CDR3 loop: CASSLQGRAGGVNEQFF. The CDR3 DNA reads as TGTGCCAGCAGTTTACAGGGACGAGCGGGGGGGGTCAATGAGCAGTTCTTC.

The chain combines TRBV30 with TRBJ1-1; D uncertain. The CDR3 length is 12 residues. V was trimmed by 2 bases and J by 5 bases, leaving 9 bases between them. Germline V gives CDR1 GTSNPN, CDR2 SVGIG (reference sequence). Here the CDR3 reads CAWSRGGTEAFF. The CDR3 DNA sequence: TGTGCCTGGAGTCGGGGTGGGACTGAAGCTTTCTTT.

The V call is TRBV10-3, the J call TRBJ1-5; TRBD1 is a possible D gene (6 bases). The CDR3 extends over 15 amino acids. V lost 2 bases and J 4 bases, leaving 12 bases between the germline ends. Germline CDR1 is ENHRY and CDR2 is SYGVKD. The CDR3 here is CAISEGQGLNQPQHF. The CDR3 DNA reads TGTGCCATCAGTGAGGGGCAGGGGCTTAATCAGCCCCAGCATTTT.

This chain joins TRBV5-8 and TRBJ1-4; tentatively, D is TRBD1 (5 bases). The germline V gene encodes CDR1 SGHTS and CDR2 YDEGEE. This CDR3 contains 15 residues. V shed 1 base and J shed 2 bases, with 9 bases lying between them. The CDR3 loop is CASSLTGGTNEKLFF. CDR3 in DNA: TGTGCCAGCAGCTTGACGGGGGGGACTAATGAAAAACTGTTTTTT.

V usage is TRBV28 and J usage is TRBJ2-7; 7 nucleotides align to TRBD1. This CDR3 spans 13 amino acids. Unmatched junction bases numbered 6, after V lost 4 bases and J lost 6 bases. Germline loops: CDR1 MDHEN, CDR2 SYDVKM. The CDR3 region has the DNA TGTGCCAGCAGTTCGGGACAGCTGGGCGAGCAGTACTTC. Its protein product is CASSSGQLGEQYF.

The chain carries TRBV9 and TRBJ1-1, with 7 positions matching TRBD1. The CDR3 sequence is 14 residues long. The V and J ends lost 0 bases and 6 bases, in that order; junction bases with no gene match: 5. Germline values: CDR1 SGDLS, CDR2 YYNGEE. CDR3 loop: CASSVGQGDPEAFF. Written as DNA, the CDR3 is TGTGCCAGCAGCGTAGGACAGGGCGATCCTGAAGCTTTCTTT. Complete variable domain (other parts from reference TRBV9 and TRBJ1-1): DSGVTQTPKHLITATGQRVTLRCSPRSGDLSVYWYQQSLDQGLQFLIQYYNGEERAKGNILERFSAQQFPDLHSELNLSSLELGDSALYFCASSVGQGDPEAFFGQGTRLTVV.

This clone came up a few times. The V and J genes are TRBV4-1 and TRBJ1-5; D is undetermined. The germline CDR1 and CDR2 sequences are MGHRA and YSYEKL. With 3 bases removed from V and 7 bases from J, the gap between germline ends came to 22 bases. The length of the CDR3 is 17 residues. The CDR3 nucleotides read TGCGCCAGCAGCCAGGTTTCTGGTTTGTTAGGCGGGCAGCCCCAGCATTTT. This encodes CASSQVSGLLGGQPQHF.

The rearrangement joins TRBV29-1 to TRBJ2-5, with D tentatively TRBD1 (5 bases). The germline V and J ends were trimmed by 8 bases and 2 bases, with 9 bases remaining between them. This CDR3 is built from 11 residues. Germline V gene lookup returns CDR1 SQVTM and CDR2 ANQGSEA. CDR3 in DNA: TGCAGCTTACGACAGCAAGAGACCCAGTACTTC. Translation: CSLRQQETQYF.

The chain recombines TRBV9 with TRBJ2-1; TRBD1 is a possible D gene (5 bases). V lost 1 base, J lost 3 bases, and 11 bases lay in between. This CDR3 is built from 15 residues. Germline V CDR1 and CDR2: SGDLS, YYNGEE. The CDR3 DNA reads TGTGCCAGCAGCGTACAGGACACGGACTACAATGAGCAGTTCTTC. This translates into CASSVQDTDYNEQFF.

By its share, this clone is medium-sized. Distinct nucleotide sequences in the sample also encode this CDR3. This chain links TRBV6-1 with TRBJ1-3, with 10 bases fitting TRBD1. V shed 2 bases and J 4 bases; nucleotides not matched to a gene: 5. The CDR3 has 16 amino acids. From germline, CDR1 is MNHNS and CDR2 SASEGT. The CDR3 region is CASSEPGQGGGNTIYF. In nucleotides, the CDR3 is TGTGCCAGCAGTGAACCTGGACAGGGGGGAGGAAACACCATATATTTT.

The chain carries TRBV9 and TRBJ2-3; TRBD1 aligns across 11 bases. J was trimmed by 4 bases and V by 3 bases; bases with no gene match: 10. The CDR3 length is 17 residues. In germline, CDR1 is SGDLS, CDR2 YYNGEE. The CDR3 spells CASSGRDRGMSPDTQYF. CDR3 DNA sequence: TGTGCCAGCAGCGGCAGGGACAGGGGGATGTCCCCAGATACGCAGTATTTT.

The chain joins TRBV6-5 to TRBJ1-3; TRBD1 matches 7 bases. Germline lookup yields CDR1 MNHEY and CDR2 SVGAGI. There are 15 residues in the CDR3. Germline trimming cut 6 bases from V and 4 bases from J; bases unmatched to any gene: 9. The CDR3, as DNA: TGTGCCAGCAGCCCGCCGGGACAGAGGGGAAACACCATATATTTT. It translates to CASSPPGQRGNTIYF.

The chain employs TRBV14 and TRBJ1-1; tentative D call: TRBD1 (6 bases). CDR3 length equals 15 residues. Germline V gene data show CDR1 as SGHDN and CDR2 as FVKESK. Trimming stripped 3 bases from V and 4 bases from J, with 15 bases between. The CDR3 sequence is CASSHPTGRGTEAFF. The CDR3 nucleotides read TGTGCCAGCAGCCACCCTACAGGGCGAGGCACTGAAGCTTTCTTT.

The V and J genes are TRBV30 and TRBJ2-3; D is uncertain. The CDR3 length is 17 residues. Trimming cost V 1 base and J 0 bases, with 17 bases left between them. Germline CDR1 and CDR2: GTSNPN and SVGIG (reference sequence). The CDR3 here is CAWSGVLGGPSTDTQYF. For the CDR3, the DNA is TGTGCCTGGAGTGGGGTCCTCGGCGGCCCTAGCACAGATACGCAGTATTTT.

The chain joins TRBV2 to TRBJ2-1; TRBD2 is a possible D gene (6 bases). Germline V CDR1 and CDR2: SNHLY, FYNNEI. The CDR3 totals 17 residues. The V end lost 8 bases, the J end lost 6 bases, and 26 bases lay between the germline ends. This CDR3 reads CASAIFGAGLTRNEQFF. CDR3 bases: TGTGCCAGCGCTATTTTCGGGGCGGGGCTAACTCGCAATGAGCAGTTCTTC. Full variable domain (rest looked up from reference TRBV2 and TRBJ2-1): EPEVTQTPSHQVTQMGQEVILRCVPISNHLYFYWYRQILGQKVEFLVSFYNNEISEKSEIFDDQFSVERPDGSNFTLKIRSTKLEDSAMYFCASAIFGAGLTRNEQFFGPGTRLTVL.

The chain has TRBV10-1 and TRBJ2-2; 8 bases line up with TRBD1. V was pared by 6 bases and J by 6 bases, with 3 bases of the junction left unmatched. Germline values: CDR1 WNHNN, CDR2 SYGVQD (reference sequence). This CDR3 comprises 13 residues. The CDR3 nucleotides read TGCGCCAGCAGCGGACAGGGTTCCGGGGAGCTGTTTTTT. It yields the protein CASSGQGSGELFF.

V usage is TRBV27 and J usage is TRBJ1-5; D gene unclear. The ends were cut back, 1 base at V and 3 bases at J, with 10 bases in the middle. The CDR3 runs 15 residues. Germline lookup yields CDR1 MNHEY and CDR2 SMNVEV (reference sequence). CDR3 amino acids: CASSLFSGNNQPQHF. The CDR3, as DNA: TGTGCCAGCAGTTTATTCTCGGGGAACAATCAGCCCCAGCATTTT.

There are a few counts of this clone. This rearrangement joins TRBV5-1 to TRBJ2-5; the match to TRBD1 covers 10 bases. The J call may be wrong; the DNA end is better matched by TRBJ2-7. From germline, CDR1 is SGHRS and CDR2 YFSETQ. The CDR3 loop spans 14 amino acids. CDR3 residues: CASSMGQGTNEQYF. As DNA, the CDR3 is TGCGCCAGCAGCATGGGACAGGGGACCAACGAGCAGTACTTC.

The chain combines TRBV27 with TRBJ1-6, with 9 nucleotides matching TRBD1. The CDR3 length is 16 residues. Trimming removed 6 bases from V and 4 bases from J; junction bases left unmatched: 7. The germline gives CDR1 MNHEY, CDR2 SMNVEV (reference sequence). Here the CDR3 reads CASRVQGARYNSPLHF. CDR3 coding DNA: TGTGCCAGCAGAGTACAGGGGGCGCGGTATAATTCACCCCTCCACTTT.

In the case of this clone: This specimen includes other DNA sequences encoding the same CDR3. The J gene is TRBJ1-3, the V gene TRBV2; D is unresolved. In germline, CDR1 is SNHLY, CDR2 FYNNEI. V lost 8 bases to trimming and J lost 2 bases, with 10 bases between them. The CDR3 extends over 13 amino acids. CDR3 region: CASRSEPGNTIYF. As DNA, the CDR3 is TGTGCCAGCCGGAGTGAGCCTGGAAACACCATATATTTT.

This chain connects TRBV7-8 to TRBJ2-7; weak D call: TRBD2 (5 bases). The germline CDR1 and CDR2 sequences are SGHVS and FQNEAQ. CDR3 size: 14 residues. The V end was cut by 2 bases, the J end by 0 bases, with 8 bases between. CDR3 sequence (DNA): TGTGCCAGCAGCTTAAGTGGGAGCTCCTACGAGCAGTACTTC. Translating it yields CASSLSGSSYEQYF. The full variable domain, rest sourced from reference TRBV7-8 and TRBJ2-7, is GAGVSQSPRYKVAKRGQDVALRCDPISGHVSLFWYQQALGQGPEFLTYFQNEAQLDKSGLPSDRFFAERPEGSVSTLKIQRTQQEDSAVYLCASSLSGSSYEQYFGPGTRLTVT.

This chain uses TRBV2 with TRBJ2-3; 10 bases agree with TRBD1. V shed 7 bases and J 4 bases; nucleotides not matched to a gene: 11. The CDR3 consists of 16 residues. Germline V lookup: CDR1 SNHLY, CDR2 FYNNEI. The CDR3: CASTVDRGNSADTQYF. The CDR3 coding sequence is TGTGCCAGCACCGTGGACAGGGGGAACAGCGCAGATACGCAGTATTTT.

This chain joins TRBV28 and TRBJ2-7, with D possibly TRBD2 on 7 matching bases. The CDR3 is 14 amino acids. The germline CDR1 and CDR2 sequences are MDHEN and SYDVKM. V was shortened by 7 bases and J by 5 bases, with 18 bases between the two germline ends. CDR3 in amino acids: CASTGGGGGHEQYF. In DNA form, the CDR3 reads TGTGCCAGCACCGGCGGCGGCGGGGGCCACGAGCAGTACTTC.

The gene calls are TRBV5-1 and TRBJ1-1; 8 bases are shared with TRBD1. The CDR3 has 14 amino acids. Trimming at V came to 2 bases and at J to 4 bases, leaving 4 bases not matched to a gene. CDR1 is SGHRS and CDR2 is YFSETQ in the germline V gene. This CDR3 is CASSFDRGGTEAFF. The CDR3, as DNA: TGCGCCAGCAGCTTCGACAGGGGAGGCACTGAAGCTTTCTTT.